The rows below give T cell receptor beta chains drawn from one sample of a study of CD8 T cells in Susac syndrome. TCRdb re-analysed the immunoSEQ multiplex PCR reads in MiXCR, keeping a single row per CDR3 protein. The repertoire consists of about 190,000 distinct CDR3 sequences, with about 94% occurring once and the leading ten covering around 0.1%. Sequencing was performed on CD4+ T cells from PBMCs. The receptors shown here come from a human donor in good health. The CDR3 runs from the conserved cysteine through the conserved F or W. The order of the fields is clone size, D gene, J gene, V gene, CDR3 protein, CDR3 DNA. A D gene is named only where the DNA matches it firmly. Size is stated for part of the rows, as once, few or many counts, or as a class when the clone is expanded.

>.|.|TRBJ2-5|TRBV24-1
CATSGAGEAMETQYF
TGTGCCACCAGTGGGGCAGGCGAGGCGATGGAGACCCAGTACTTC
>.|.|TRBJ2-5|TRBV20-1
CSARALTLYQETQYF
TGCAGTGCTAGAGCTCTCACTTTGTACCAAGAGACCCAGTACTTC
>.|.|TRBJ1-5|TRBV10-3
CAISDPLQGGNNQPQHF
TGTGCCATCAGTGACCCCTTACAGGGTGGGAACAATCAGCCCCAGCATTTT
>.|TRBD2|TRBJ2-5|TRBV25-1
CATISTGTSGEETQYF
TGTGCCACCATAAGTACCGGGACTAGCGGTGAAGAGACCCAGTACTTC
>once|.|TRBJ2-1|TRBV24-1
CATSDRQRFSYNEQFF
TGTGCCACCAGTGATCGGCAGCGATTCTCCTACAATGAGCAGTTCTTC
>once|TRBD2|TRBJ2-3|TRBV28
CASSFGLAGGLDTQYF
TGTGCCAGCAGTTTTGGACTAGCGGGGGGGCTAGATACGCAGTATTTT
>.|.|TRBJ2-2|TRBV9
CASSVLARKRGPGELFF
TGTGCCAGCAGCGTCTTAGCAAGGAAAAGGGGACCCGGGGAGCTGTTTTTT
>.|TRBD1|TRBJ1-2|TRBV24-1
CATSDSGTAYGYTF
TGTGCCACCAGTGATTCCGGGACAGCCTATGGCTACACCTTC
>.|TRBD1|TRBJ2-7|TRBV7-9
CASSLRTGDTYEQYF
TGTGCCAGCAGCTTACGAACAGGGGATACCTACGAGCAGTACTTC
>.|TRBD1|TRBJ2-3|TRBV6-2/TRBV6-3
CASSALGQGASKDTQYF
TGTGCCAGCAGTGCCCTTGGACAGGGGGCTTCAAAGGATACGCAGTATTTT
>few|TRBD1|TRBJ2-1|TRBV18
CASSPRGRNEQFF
TGTGCCAGCTCACCCAGGGGGCGGAATGAGCAGTTCTTC
>few|TRBD1|TRBJ1-1|TRBV9
CASSVKGATEAFF
TGTGCCAGCAGCGTTAAGGGGGCCACTGAAGCTTTCTTT
>.|.|TRBJ1-4|TRBV30
CAWSRRLGNEKLFF
TGTGCCTGGAGTCGACGGTTGGGAAATGAAAAACTGTTTTTT
>.|.|TRBJ2-4|TRBV28
CASREGGFTKNIQYF
TGTGCCAGCAGGGAGGGGGGCTTCACCAAAAACATTCAGTACTTC
>.|.|TRBJ2-2|TRBV3-1
CASSPPRVTGELFF
TGTGCCAGCAGCCCTCCCCGGGTAACTGGGGAGCTGTTTTTT
>few|TRBD1|TRBJ1-1|TRBV6-1
CASSKGTDGEAFF
TGTGCCAGCAGTAAAGGGACAGACGGTGAAGCTTTCTTT